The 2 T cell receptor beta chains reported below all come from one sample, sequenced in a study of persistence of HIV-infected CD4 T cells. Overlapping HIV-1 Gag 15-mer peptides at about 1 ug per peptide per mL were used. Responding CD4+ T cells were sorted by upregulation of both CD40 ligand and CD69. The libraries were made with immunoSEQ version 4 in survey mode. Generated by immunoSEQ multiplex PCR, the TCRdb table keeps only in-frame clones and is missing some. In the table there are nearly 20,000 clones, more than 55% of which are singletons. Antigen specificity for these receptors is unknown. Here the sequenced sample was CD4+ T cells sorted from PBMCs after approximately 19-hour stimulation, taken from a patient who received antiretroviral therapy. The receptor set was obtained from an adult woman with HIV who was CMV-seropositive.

CDR3 residues: CASSWTPGRGNTIYF. CDR3 coding DNA: TGTGCCAGCAGTTGGACCCCCGGGAGAGGAAACACCATATATTTT. The J gene is TRBJ1-3, the V gene TRBV6-5; no definite D call. There are 15 residues in the CDR3. Trimming stripped 4 bases from V and 4 bases from J, with 14 bases between. CDR1 MNHEY and CDR2 SVGAGI come from the germline V gene.

The CDR3 bases are TGTGCCAGTAGTGGTCACAGGGGGAACACTGAAGCTTTCTTT. The encoded protein is CASSGHRGNTEAFF. V usage is TRBV19 and J usage is TRBJ1-1, with 7 bases matching TRBD1. Germline CDR1 reads LNHDA; CDR2 reads SQIVND (reference sequence). Unmatched junction bases numbered 4, after V lost 5 bases and J lost 1 base. The CDR3 length is 14 residues.